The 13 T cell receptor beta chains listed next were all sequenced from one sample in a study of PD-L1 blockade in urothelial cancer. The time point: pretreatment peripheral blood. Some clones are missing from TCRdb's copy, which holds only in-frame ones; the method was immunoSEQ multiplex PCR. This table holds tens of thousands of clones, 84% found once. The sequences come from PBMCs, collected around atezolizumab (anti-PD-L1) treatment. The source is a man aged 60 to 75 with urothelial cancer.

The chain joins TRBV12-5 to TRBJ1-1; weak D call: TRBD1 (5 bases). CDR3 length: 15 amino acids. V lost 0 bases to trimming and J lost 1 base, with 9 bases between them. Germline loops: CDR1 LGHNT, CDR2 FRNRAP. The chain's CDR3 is CASGLVRQSNTEAFF. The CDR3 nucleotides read TGTGCTAGTGGTTTGGTCAGACAGTCGAACACTGAAGCTTTCTTT.

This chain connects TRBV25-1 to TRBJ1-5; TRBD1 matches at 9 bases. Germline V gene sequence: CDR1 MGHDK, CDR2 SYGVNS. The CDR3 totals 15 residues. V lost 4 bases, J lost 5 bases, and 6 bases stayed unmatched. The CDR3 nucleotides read TGTGCCAGCAGTGCAACCGGGACAGGGTATCAGCCCCAGCATTTT. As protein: CASSATGTGYQPQHF.

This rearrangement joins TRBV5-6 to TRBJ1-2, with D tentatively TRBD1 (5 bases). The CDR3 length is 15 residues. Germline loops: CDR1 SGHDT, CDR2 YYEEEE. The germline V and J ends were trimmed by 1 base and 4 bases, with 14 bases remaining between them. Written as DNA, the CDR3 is TGTGCCAGCAGCTTGCAAGGGGCGCTGGGCTATGGCTACACCTTC. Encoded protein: CASSLQGALGYGYTF.

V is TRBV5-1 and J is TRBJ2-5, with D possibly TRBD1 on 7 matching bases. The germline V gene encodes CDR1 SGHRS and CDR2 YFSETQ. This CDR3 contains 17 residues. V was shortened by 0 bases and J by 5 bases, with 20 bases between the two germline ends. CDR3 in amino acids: CASSLVVGTEGQETQYF. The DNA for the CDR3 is TGCGCCAGCAGCTTGGTTGTCGGGACGGAGGGACAGGAGACCCAGTACTTC.

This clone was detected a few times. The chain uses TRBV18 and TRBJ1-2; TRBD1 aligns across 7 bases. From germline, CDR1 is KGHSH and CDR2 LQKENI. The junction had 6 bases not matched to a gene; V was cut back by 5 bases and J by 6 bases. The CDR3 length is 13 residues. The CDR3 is CASSLYTGDGYTF. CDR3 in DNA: TGTGCCAGCTCATTATACACAGGGGATGGCTACACCTTC.

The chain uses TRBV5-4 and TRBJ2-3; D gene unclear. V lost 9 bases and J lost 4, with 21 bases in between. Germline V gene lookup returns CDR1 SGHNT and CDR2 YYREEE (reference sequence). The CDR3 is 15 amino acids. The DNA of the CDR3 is TGTGCCACATCCTTTGCACCGACAACCCCAGATACGCAGTATTTT. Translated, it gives CATSFAPTTPDTQYF.

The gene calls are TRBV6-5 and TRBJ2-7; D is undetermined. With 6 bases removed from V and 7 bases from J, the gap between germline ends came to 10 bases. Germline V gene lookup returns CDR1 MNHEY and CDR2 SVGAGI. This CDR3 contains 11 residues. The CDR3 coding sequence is TGTGCCAGCAGCCTCGCAGCGGAGCAGTACTTC. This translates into CASSLAAEQYF.

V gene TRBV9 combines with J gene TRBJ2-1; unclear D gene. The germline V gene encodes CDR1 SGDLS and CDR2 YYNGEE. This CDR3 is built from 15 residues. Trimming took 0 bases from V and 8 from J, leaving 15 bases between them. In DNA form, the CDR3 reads TGTGCCAGCAGCGTAGGTAATAGAGGTATAGATGAGCAGTTCTTC. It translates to CASSVGNRGIDEQFF.

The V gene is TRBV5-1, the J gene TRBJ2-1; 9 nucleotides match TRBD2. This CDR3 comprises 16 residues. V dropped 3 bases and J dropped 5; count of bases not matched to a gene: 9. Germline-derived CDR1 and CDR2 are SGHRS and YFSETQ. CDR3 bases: TGCGCCAGCAGCTCCGGGACTAGCCTCGTCAACAATGAGCAGTTCTTC. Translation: CASSSGTSLVNNEQFF. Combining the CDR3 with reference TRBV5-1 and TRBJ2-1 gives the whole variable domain KAGVTQTPRYLIKTRGQQVTLSCSPISGHRSVSWYQQTPGQGLQFLFEYFSETQRNKGNFPGRFSGRQFSNSRSEMNVSTLELGDSALYLCASSSGTSLVNNEQFFGPGTRLTVL.

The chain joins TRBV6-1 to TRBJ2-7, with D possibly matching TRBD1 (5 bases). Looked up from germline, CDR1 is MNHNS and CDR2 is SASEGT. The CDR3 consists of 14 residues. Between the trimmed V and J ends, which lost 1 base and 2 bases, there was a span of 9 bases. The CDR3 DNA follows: TGTGCCAGCAGTGAAGTTCCAGGGACCTACGAGCAGTACTTC. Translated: CASSEVPGTYEQYF.

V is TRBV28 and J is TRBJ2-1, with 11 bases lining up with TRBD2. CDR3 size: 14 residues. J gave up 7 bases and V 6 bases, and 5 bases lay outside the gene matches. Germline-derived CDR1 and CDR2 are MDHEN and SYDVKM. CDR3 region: CASRLAGVANEQFF. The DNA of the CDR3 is TGTGCCAGCAGACTAGCGGGAGTAGCAAATGAGCAGTTCTTC.

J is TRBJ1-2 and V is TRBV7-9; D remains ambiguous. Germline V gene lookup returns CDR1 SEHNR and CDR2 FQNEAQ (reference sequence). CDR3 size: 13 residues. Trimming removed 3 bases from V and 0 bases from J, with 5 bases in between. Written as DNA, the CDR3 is TGTGCCAGCAGCTTCGAGTCTAACTATGGCTACACCTTC. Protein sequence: CASSFESNYGYTF.

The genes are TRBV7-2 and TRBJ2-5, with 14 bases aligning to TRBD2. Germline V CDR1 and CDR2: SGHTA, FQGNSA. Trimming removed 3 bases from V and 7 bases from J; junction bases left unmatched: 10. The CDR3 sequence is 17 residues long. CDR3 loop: CASSFLGLAGDATTQYF. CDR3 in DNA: TGTGCCAGCAGCTTTTTGGGACTAGCGGGAGATGCCACGACCCAGTACTTC.